The sample holds many counts of the clone carrying this T cell receptor beta chain. The V and J ends lost 6 bases and 5 bases respectively, with 16 bases between them. This CDR3 has 14 amino acids. Germline V gene sequence: CDR1 ENHRY, CDR2 SYGVKD. The source of the sample is a study of T-cell reconstitution after alpha-beta-depleted transplantation in children. Preparation of the TCRbeta library was carried out with unique molecular identifiers. TCRdb reanalysed the PCR reads using MiXCR and keeps one entry per CDR3 protein. The table records hundreds of thousands of distinct CDR3 sequences, around 17% of them present only once.

The TCR comes from a human donor who donated a stem cell graft to a child with acute myeloid leukemia. The material sequenced was PBMCs from the stem cell graft donor, taken from the stem cell graft. The chain carries TRBV10-3 and TRBJ2-5, with no clear D. The CDR3 protein is CAIRGSARSETQYF. CDR3 nucleotide sequence: TGTGCCATCAGGGGCAGCGCCAGGTCGGAGACCCAGTACTTC.